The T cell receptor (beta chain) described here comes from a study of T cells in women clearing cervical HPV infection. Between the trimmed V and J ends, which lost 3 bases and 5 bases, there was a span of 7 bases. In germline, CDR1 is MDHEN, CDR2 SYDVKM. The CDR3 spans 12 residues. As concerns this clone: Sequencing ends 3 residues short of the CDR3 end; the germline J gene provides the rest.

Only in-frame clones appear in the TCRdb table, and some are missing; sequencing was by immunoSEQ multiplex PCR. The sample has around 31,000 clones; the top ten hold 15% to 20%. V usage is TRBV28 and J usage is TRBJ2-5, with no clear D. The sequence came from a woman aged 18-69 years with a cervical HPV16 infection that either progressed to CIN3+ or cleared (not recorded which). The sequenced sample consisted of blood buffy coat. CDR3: CASSFPHETQYF. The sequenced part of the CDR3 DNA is TGTGCCAGCAGTTTCCCCCATGAGACC. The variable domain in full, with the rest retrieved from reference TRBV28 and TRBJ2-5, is DVKVTQSSRYLVKRTGEKVFLECVQDMDHENMFWYRQDPGLGLRLIYFSYDVKMKEKGDIPEGYSVSREKKERFSLILESASTNQTSMYLCASSFPHETQYFGPGTRLLVL.